This T cell receptor (beta chain) was captured in a study of beta chain features in type 1 diabetes. Whole-study results and caveats: Type 1 diabetes patients had moderately but significantly shorter TCRB CDR3s in all four CD4+ subsets.

J was trimmed by 3 bases and V by 2 bases; bases with no gene match: 0. Germline V gene sequence: CDR1 LNHDA, CDR2 SQIVND (reference sequence). This CDR3 region has 14 residues. About this clone: Its antigen is not identified.

The isolated RNA, all of it, was reverse transcribed, so expressed TCRB transcripts were what got sequenced. Measured with immunoSEQ multiplex PCR; TCRdb has only the in-frame clones, and not every one. The sample shows just under 150,000 clones, more than 9% of them seen only once. Populations obtained by sorting all exceeded 98% purity. The chain employs TRBV19 and TRBJ2-2; 7 nucleotides align to TRBD2. Material for sequencing was naive CD4+ T cells from blood. The sequence derives from a man younger than 35 in good health. This CDR3 reads CASSITSDTGELFF. For the CDR3, the DNA is TGTGCCAGTAGTATAACTAGCGACACCGGGGAGCTGTTTTTT.